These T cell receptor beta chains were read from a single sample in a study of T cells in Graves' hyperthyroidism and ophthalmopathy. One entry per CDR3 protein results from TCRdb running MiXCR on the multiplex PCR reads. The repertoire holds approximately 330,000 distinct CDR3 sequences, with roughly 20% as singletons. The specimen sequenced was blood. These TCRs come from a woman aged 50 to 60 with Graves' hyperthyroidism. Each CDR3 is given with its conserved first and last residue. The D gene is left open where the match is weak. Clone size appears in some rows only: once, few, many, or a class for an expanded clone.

CDR3 protein: CASRGGDHYGYTF
CDR3 DNA: TGTGCCAGCAGGGGGGGGGACCACTATGGCTACACCTTC
V gene: TRBV25-1
clone size: -
J gene: TRBJ1-2
D gene: -
CDR3 length: 13

CDR3 protein: CAISELGSPGNEQFF
CDR3 DNA: TGTGCCATCAGTGAACTGGGGTCCCCGGGGAATGAGCAGTTCTTC
V gene: TRBV10-3
clone size: -
J gene: TRBJ2-1
D gene: -
CDR3 length: 15

CDR3 protein: CATSDFGPSEAFF
CDR3 DNA: TGTGCCACCAGTGATTTTGGACCCTCTGAAGCTTTCTTT
V gene: TRBV24-1
clone size: many
J gene: TRBJ1-1
D gene: -
CDR3 length: 13

CDR3 protein: CASSSSWAGGNEQFF
CDR3 DNA: TGTGCCAGCAGTTCCTCTTGGGCGGGAGGAAATGAGCAGTTCTTC
V gene: TRBV28
clone size: many
J gene: TRBJ2-1
D gene: TRBD2
CDR3 length: 15

CDR3 protein: CASSLSGLTYNEQFF
CDR3 DNA: TGTGCCAGCAGCCTTAGCGGCCTTACCTACAATGAGCAGTTCTTC
V gene: TRBV3-1
clone size: few
J gene: TRBJ2-1
D gene: -
CDR3 length: 15

CDR3 protein: CASSLRTGRLDTQYF
CDR3 DNA: TGTGCCAGCAGTTTACGTACGGGCCGCTTGGATACGCAGTATTTT
V gene: TRBV28
clone size: -
J gene: TRBJ2-3
D gene: -
CDR3 length: 15

CDR3 protein: CASTLQGNEQYF
CDR3 DNA: TGTGCCAGCACCCTACAGGGTAACGAGCAGTACTTC
V gene: TRBV6-1
clone size: -
J gene: TRBJ2-7
D gene: -
CDR3 length: 12

CDR3 protein: CSVEASLTYGYTF
CDR3 DNA: TGCAGCGTTGAAGCCTCCCTGACCTATGGCTACACCTTC
V gene: TRBV29-1
clone size: few
J gene: TRBJ1-2
D gene: -
CDR3 length: 13

CDR3 protein: CASSDGQGGSPLHF
CDR3 DNA: TGTGCCAGCAGTGACGGGCAGGGAGGATCACCCCTCCACTTT
V gene: TRBV6-1
clone size: -
J gene: TRBJ1-6
D gene: -
CDR3 length: 14

CDR3 protein: CASSLRSGGGTEAFF
CDR3 DNA: TGTGCCAGCAGTTTAAGGTCTGGGGGCGGGACTGAAGCTTTCTTT
V gene: TRBV12-3/TRBV12-4
clone size: many
J gene: TRBJ1-1
D gene: -
CDR3 length: 15

CDR3 protein: CSMGQGGTEAFF
CDR3 DNA: TGCAGTATGGGACAGGGGGGGACTGAAGCTTTCTTT
V gene: TRBV20-1
clone size: many
J gene: TRBJ1-1
D gene: TRBD1
CDR3 length: 12

CDR3 protein: CASSEKRSSGGGPRETQYF
CDR3 DNA: TGTGCCAGCAGTGAAAAGCGGTCTAGCGGGGGGGGACCAAGAGAGACCCAGTACTTC
V gene: TRBV6-1
clone size: -
J gene: TRBJ2-5
D gene: TRBD2
CDR3 length: 19

CDR3 protein: CASSATGQDNQPQHF
CDR3 DNA: TGTGCCAGCAGCGCTACAGGACAGGACAATCAGCCCCAGCATTTT
V gene: TRBV2
clone size: many
J gene: TRBJ1-5
D gene: TRBD1
CDR3 length: 15

CDR3 protein: CASMIEDYGYTF
CDR3 DNA: TGTGCCAGCATGATTGAAGACTATGGCTACACCTTC
V gene: TRBV2
clone size: few
J gene: TRBJ1-2
D gene: -
CDR3 length: 12

CDR3 protein: CASSIQSSGGNNEQFF
CDR3 DNA: TGTGCCAGTAGTATCCAATCTAGCGGGGGGAACAATGAGCAGTTCTTC
V gene: TRBV19
clone size: -
J gene: TRBJ2-1
D gene: TRBD2
CDR3 length: 16

CDR3 protein: CASSLTSGGNEQFF
CDR3 DNA: TGTGCCAGCAGCTTGACTAGCGGGGGAAATGAGCAGTTCTTC
V gene: TRBV7-3
clone size: many
J gene: TRBJ2-1
D gene: TRBD2
CDR3 length: 14